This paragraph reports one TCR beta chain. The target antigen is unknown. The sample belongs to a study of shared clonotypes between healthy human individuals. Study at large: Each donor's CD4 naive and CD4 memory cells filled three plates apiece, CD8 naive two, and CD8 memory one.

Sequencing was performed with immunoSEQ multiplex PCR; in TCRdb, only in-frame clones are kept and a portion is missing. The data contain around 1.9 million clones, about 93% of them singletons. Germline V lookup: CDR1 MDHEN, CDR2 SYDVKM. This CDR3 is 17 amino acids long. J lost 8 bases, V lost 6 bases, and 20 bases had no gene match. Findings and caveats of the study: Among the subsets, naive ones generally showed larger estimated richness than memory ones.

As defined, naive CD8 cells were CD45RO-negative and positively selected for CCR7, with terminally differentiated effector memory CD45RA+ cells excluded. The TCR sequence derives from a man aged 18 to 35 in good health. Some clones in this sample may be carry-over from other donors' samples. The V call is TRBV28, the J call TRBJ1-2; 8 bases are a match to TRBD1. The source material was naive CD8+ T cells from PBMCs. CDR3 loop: CASRVYRAGGELGGYTF. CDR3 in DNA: TGTGCCAGCAGGGTTTACCGGGCAGGGGGCGAGTTAGGCGGCTACACCTTC.